This record concerns one T cell receptor (beta chain) sequence. What it binds is unknown. Profiled with immunoSEQ multiplex PCR; TCRdb holds only in-frame clones, not every one. The table shows about 100,000 clones, with approximately 86% occurring only once. Germline loops: CDR1 PRHDT, CDR2 FYEKMQ (reference sequence). CDR3 length: 16 amino acids. Trimming removed 8 bases from V and 1 base from J; junction bases left unmatched: 5. This entry comes from a study of graft-versus-host responses after intestinal transplantation. Study-wide results and caveats: Recipient-marrow GvH clones were detected, some having first appeared in ileum or blood.

This material consisted of unstimulated CD4+ T cells sorted from spleen or lymph node cells, taken before transplant. This receptor was obtained from a human donor who was the organ donor for an intestinal transplant. The rearrangement links TRBV13 to TRBJ2-2; 12 positions agree with TRBD2. This CDR3 reads CASLAGGPVNTGELFF. Written as DNA, the CDR3 is TGTGCCAGCCTAGCGGGAGGGCCGGTGAACACCGGGGAGCTGTTTTTT.